This T cell receptor (beta chain) is drawn from a study of T-cell memory formation after mild COVID-19. Findings and limits, study-wide: Contracting clones from day 15 to 85 showed balanced CD4/CD8; later expanders favored CD4+. Pre-infection memory carried some responding clones, suggesting that cross-reactive memory joined.

Germline CDR1 reads ENHRY; CDR2 reads SYGVKD. V was shortened by 7 bases and J by 0 bases, with 8 bases between the two germline ends. The CDR3 has 13 amino acids. Researchers used 5'RACE with constant-segment primers to make TCR alpha and TCR beta cDNA libraries that carry sample barcodes and UMIs. One entry per CDR3 protein results from TCRdb running MiXCR on the 5' RACE reads. The repertoire consists of hundreds of thousands of distinct CDR3 sequences, with 16% occurring once and the leading ten covering less than 30%. Only a few counts were recorded for this clonotype. The target antigen is unknown.

The origin of this receptor is a man younger than 35 who had mild COVID-19 (a few samples of this study predate the infection). Cell type and time point are not known. Sequenced: PBMCs or a T cell subset sorted from them (not recorded which). The rearrangement uses TRBV10-3 and TRBJ2-3, with TRBD2 as a possible D gene (5 bases). The CDR3 here is CAIKASSTDTQYF. The DNA for the CDR3 is TGTGCCATCAAGGCTAGCAGCACAGATACGCAGTATTTT.